This T cell receptor (beta chain) was observed in a study of blood T cell repertoires in COVID-19. Under the authors' procedure: Reference gene primers were amplified, and this amplification served to estimate nucleated cell counts. Assay used: immunoSEQ multiplex PCR; TCRdb lists only in-frame clones, some missing. The D gene and trimming were derived from the DNA, and the V and J assignments and clone size from that table. Among 99,000 or so clones listed, roughly nine tenths were seen once. Material for sequencing was peripheral blood. The source is a human donor in a cohort sampled during active COVID-19.

The DNA of the CDR3 is TGCGCCAGCAGCTTAGCGGGACCCACGAGCTCTGGGGCCAACGTCCTGACTTTC. Its protein is CASSLAGPTSSGANVLTF. The chain uses TRBV5-1 and TRBJ2-6, with 7 positions matching TRBD2. Germline V gives CDR1 SGHRS, CDR2 YFSETQ. With 2 bases clipped from V and 0 bases from J, the junction kept 8 bases outside the gene matches. This CDR3 has 18 amino acids.